This T cell receptor (beta chain) was documented in a study of blood T cell repertoires in COVID-19. CDR3 length: 16 residues. The germline V gene encodes CDR1 SGHRS and CDR2 YFSETQ. V lost 0 bases to trimming and J lost 5 bases; unmatched junction nucleotides: 2. Libraries were prepared by immunoSEQ multiplex PCR; TCRdb keeps only in-frame clonotypes and omits some of them. The table records 45,000 to 60,000 clones, about 80% of them present only once. The chain is built from TRBV5-1 and TRBJ2-2, with 12 nucleotides matching TRBD2. This clonotype was sampled from an older man with COVID-19, enrolled during active disease. Sample: peripheral blood. CDR3 coding DNA: TGCGCCAGCAGCTTGGGCCTAGCGGGAGGGACCGGGGAGCTGTTTTTT. This gives the protein CASSLGLAGGTGELFF.